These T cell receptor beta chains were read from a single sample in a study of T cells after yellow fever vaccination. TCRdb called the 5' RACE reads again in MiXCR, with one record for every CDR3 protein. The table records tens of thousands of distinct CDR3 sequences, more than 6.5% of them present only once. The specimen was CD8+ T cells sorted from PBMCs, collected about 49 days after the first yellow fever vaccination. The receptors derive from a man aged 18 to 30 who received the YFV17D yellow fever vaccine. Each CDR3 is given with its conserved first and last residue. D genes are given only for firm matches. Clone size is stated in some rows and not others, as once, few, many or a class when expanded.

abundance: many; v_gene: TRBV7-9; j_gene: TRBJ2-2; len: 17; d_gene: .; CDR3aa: CASSPPAIGVGPGELFF; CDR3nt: TGTGCCAGCAGCCCCCCTGCGATCGGGGTAGGACCCGGGGAGCTGTTTTTT
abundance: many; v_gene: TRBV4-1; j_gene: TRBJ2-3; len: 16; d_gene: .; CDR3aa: CASSPHEGGHTDTQYF; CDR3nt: TGCGCCAGCAGTCCTCATGAGGGTGGCCACACAGATACGCAGTATTTT
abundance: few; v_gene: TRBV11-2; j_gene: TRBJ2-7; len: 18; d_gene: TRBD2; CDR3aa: CASSSLVSGGTEPYEQYF; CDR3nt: TGTGCCAGCAGCTCCCTTGTTAGCGGGGGCACCGAACCCTACGAGCAGTACTTC
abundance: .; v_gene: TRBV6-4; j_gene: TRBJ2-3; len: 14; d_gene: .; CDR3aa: CASSEGRSTDTQYF; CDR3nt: TGTGCCAGCAGTGAGGGGCGGAGCACAGATACGCAGTATTTT
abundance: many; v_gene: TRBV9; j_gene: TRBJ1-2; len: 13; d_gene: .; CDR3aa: CASSVGREEDMAF; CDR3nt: TGTGCCAGCAGCGTAGGCCGGGAGGAAGACATGGCCTTC
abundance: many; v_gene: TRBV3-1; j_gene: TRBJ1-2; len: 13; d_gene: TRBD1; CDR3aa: CASRRTGGGGYTF; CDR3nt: TGTGCCAGCAGACGGACAGGGGGCGGTGGCTACACCTTC
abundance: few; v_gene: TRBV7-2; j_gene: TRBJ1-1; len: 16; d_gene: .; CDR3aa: CASSFLSANEGTEAFF; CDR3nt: TGTGCCAGCAGCTTTTTATCGGCGAACGAGGGCACTGAAGCTTTCTTT
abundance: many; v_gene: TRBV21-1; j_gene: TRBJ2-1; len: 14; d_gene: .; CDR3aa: CARARVPPYNEQFF; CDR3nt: TGTGCCAGGGCGCGGGTCCCACCCTACAATGAGCAGTTCTTC
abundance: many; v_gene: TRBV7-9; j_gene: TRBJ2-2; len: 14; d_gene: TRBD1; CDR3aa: CASRNKGAIGELFF; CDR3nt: TGTGCCAGCAGGAATAAGGGGGCGATCGGGGAGCTGTTTTTT
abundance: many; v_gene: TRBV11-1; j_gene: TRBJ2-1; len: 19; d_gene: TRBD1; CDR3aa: CASSSTYTGTGRTYNEQFF; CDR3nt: TGTGCCAGCAGCTCCACCTATACTGGGACAGGGAGAACCTACAATGAGCAGTTCTTC
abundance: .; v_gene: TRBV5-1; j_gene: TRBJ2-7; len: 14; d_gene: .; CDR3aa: CASRLSAGAYEQYF; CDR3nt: TGCGCCAGCAGATTGTCCGCAGGGGCCTACGAGCAGTACTTC
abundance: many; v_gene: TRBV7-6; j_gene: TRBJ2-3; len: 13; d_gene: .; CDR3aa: CASSPQFTDTQYF; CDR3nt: TGTGCCAGCAGCCCCCAATTCACAGATACGCAGTATTTT
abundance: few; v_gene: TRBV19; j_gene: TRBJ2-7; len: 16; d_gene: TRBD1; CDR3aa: CASSINRRQGVDEQYF; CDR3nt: TGTGCCAGTAGTATAAATAGGAGACAGGGAGTCGACGAGCAGTACTTC
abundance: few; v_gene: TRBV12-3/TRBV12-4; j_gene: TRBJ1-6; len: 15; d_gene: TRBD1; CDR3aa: CASSRQTGGISPLHF; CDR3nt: TGTGCCAGCAGTCGTCAGACAGGGGGGATTTCACCCCTCCACTTT
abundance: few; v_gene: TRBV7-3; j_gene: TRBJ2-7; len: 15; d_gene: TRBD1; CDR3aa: CASSFTGGRSYEQYF; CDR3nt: TGTGCCAGCAGCTTTACAGGGGGAAGATCCTACGAGCAGTACTTC
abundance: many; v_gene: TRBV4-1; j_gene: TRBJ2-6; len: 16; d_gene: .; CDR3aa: CASSQRISAGANVLTF; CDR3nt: TGCGCCAGCAGCCAACGTATCTCAGCTGGGGCCAACGTCCTGACTTTC